This entry is about one T cell receptor beta chain. This entry belongs to a study of OX40 agonist ivuxolimab in advanced cancers. This table comes from immunoSEQ multiplex PCR, and its TCRdb copy is limited to in-frame clones, with some not included. The table records roughly 63,000 clones, roughly 86% of them present only once. The CDR3 sequence is 14 residues long. Germline CDR1 is KGHSH and CDR2 is LQKENI. V lost 6 bases and J lost 6, with 18 bases in between. This chain links TRBV18 with TRBJ2-7; maybe TRBD2 (7 bases). The specimen was CD4+ or CD8+ T cells sorted from blood, collected in a trial of the OX40 agonist ivuxolimab. The receptor was derived from an adult with an advanced solid tumor such as melanoma, head and neck, liver or kidney cancer. CDR3 region: CASSFRGGRLEQYF. The CDR3 coding sequence is TGTGCCAGCTCCTTTAGGGGGGGGCGGCTCGAGCAGTACTTC.